Below, 26 T cell receptor beta chains from the same sample are listed, as sequenced in a study of CD8 T cells in Susac syndrome. RNA totalling about 0.45 to 1 ug underwent reverse transcription with random hexamers. Each CDR3 protein is one row after TCRdb ran MiXCR on the immunoSEQ multiplex PCR reads. The table lists some 200,000 distinct CDR3 sequences, approximately 96% of them singletons. Material: CD4+ T cells from PBMCs. The receptors were sampled from a human donor with Susac syndrome.

V is TRBV5-4 and J is TRBJ1-2, with D hard to call. Trimming stripped 4 bases from V and 0 bases from J, with 13 bases between. The V gene's germline CDR1 is SGHNT and CDR2 YYREEE (reference sequence). The CDR3 runs to 15 residues. The CDR3 is CASSPRTVANYGYTF. CDR3 in DNA: TGTGCCAGCAGCCCGAGGACGGTAGCTAACTATGGCTACACCTTC.

This clonotype appeared once. The chain carries TRBV11-2 and TRBJ1-3; D gene unclear. V lost 2 bases and J 3 bases, leaving 2 bases between the germline ends. The CDR3 runs 12 residues. The germline gives CDR1 SGHAT, CDR2 FQNNGV. Here the CDR3 reads CASSLNGNTIYF. The CDR3 bases are TGTGCCAGCAGCTTAAATGGAAACACCATATATTTT.

J is TRBJ2-3 and V is TRBV6-6; D is perhaps TRBD2 (6 bases). Trimming left V 0 bases short and J 0 bases short, with 7 bases between. Germline CDR1 is MNHNY and CDR2 is SVGAGI (reference sequence). The CDR3 runs to 15 residues. Here the CDR3 reads CASSYSGGSTDTQYF. The CDR3 DNA reads TGTGCCAGCAGTTACTCCGGGGGTAGCACAGATACGCAGTATTTT.

The chain combines TRBV2 with TRBJ2-3; a possible D gene is TRBD2 (5 bases). V lost 4 bases and J lost 3, with 14 bases in between. This CDR3 has 15 amino acids. Germline V gene lookup returns CDR1 SNHLY and CDR2 FYNNEI. CDR3 protein: CASSGLSVVTDTQYF. Written as DNA, the CDR3 is TGTGCCAGCAGTGGCCTTAGCGTCGTAACAGATACGCAGTATTTT.

DNA of the CDR3: TGTGCCAGCAGCCAACGACAGGGGAACACTGAAGCTTTCTTT. Translating gives CASSQRQGNTEAFF. The V call is TRBV3-1, the J call TRBJ1-1; the match to TRBD1 covers 7 bases. This CDR3 is 14 amino acids long. CDR1 LGHDT and CDR2 YNNKEL come from the germline V gene (reference sequence). V was clipped by 2 bases and J by 1 base; unmatched bases: 1.

The gene calls are TRBV9 and TRBJ2-3; 9 bases match TRBD2. The CDR3 totals 16 residues. V dropped 8 bases and J dropped 8; count of bases not matched to a gene: 18. Germline V lookup: CDR1 SGDLS, CDR2 YYNGEE. Here the CDR3 reads CASGGGALPRFGTQYF. CDR3 bases: TGTGCCAGTGGCGGGGGGGCCCTTCCGAGATTCGGTACGCAGTATTTT.

J is TRBJ2-5 and V is TRBV5-1, with D unclear. V was shortened by 0 bases and J by 1 base, with 4 bases between the two germline ends. The CDR3 covers 13 residues. Looked up from germline, CDR1 is SGHRS and CDR2 is YFSETQ. CDR3 bases: TGCGCCAGCAGCTTGGCACCCCAAGAGACCCAGTACTTC. It is translated as CASSLAPQETQYF.

This clonotype was picked up one time. This chain links TRBV7-6 with TRBJ2-3; 10 bases are shared with TRBD2. The germline gives CDR1 SGHVS, CDR2 FNYEAQ. The V and J ends lost 1 base and 0 bases, in that order; junction bases with no gene match: 4. The CDR3 covers 17 residues. CDR3 in amino acids: CASSLVASGGSTDTQYF. The CDR3 DNA sequence: TGTGCCAGCAGCTTAGTGGCTAGCGGGGGAAGCACAGATACGCAGTATTTT.

This sequence joins TRBV12-3 or TRBV12-4 and TRBJ1-2; possible D gene TRBD1, 5 bases. CDR3 length: 15 amino acids. The V end was cut by 3 bases, the J end by 4 bases, with 15 bases between. CDR3 DNA sequence: TGTGCCAGCAGTTTTGGGGCCCGACAGTTCTATGGCTACACCTTC. It codes for CASSFGARQFYGYTF.

The genes are TRBV7-2 and TRBJ2-2; 13 bases align to TRBD2. The CDR3 has 19 amino acids. Germline-derived CDR1 and CDR2 are SGHTA and FQGNSA. Unmatched junction bases numbered 9, after V lost 5 bases and J lost 0 bases. The CDR3 sequence is CASSQRLAGGVANTGELFF. The CDR3 bases are TGTGCCAGCAGCCAGCGACTAGCGGGGGGCGTCGCGAACACCGGGGAGCTGTTTTTT.

The V call is TRBV12-3 or TRBV12-4, the J call TRBJ2-5; 14 bases align to TRBD2. The junction had 7 bases not matched to a gene; V was cut back by 5 bases and J by 5 bases. The CDR3 is 16 amino acids. CDR3 coding DNA: TGTGCCAGCAGTCGGACTAGCGGGGGGCAGGGGGAGACCCAGTACTTC. Amino acids: CASSRTSGGQGETQYF.

V is TRBV2 and J is TRBJ1-1; D is undetermined. Trimming shortened V by 7 bases and J by 3 bases, and 18 bases separated the two germline ends. The germline V gene encodes CDR1 SNHLY and CDR2 FYNNEI. The CDR3 length is 15 residues. In nucleotides, the CDR3 is TGTGCCAGCATTGAGCGGCGCCCTGGGGACACTGAAGCTTTCTTT. This codes for CASIERRPGDTEAFF.

V usage is TRBV4-1 and J usage is TRBJ2-1; D is possibly TRBD2 (7 bases). V was cut by 5 bases and J by 3 bases, with 14 bases left in between. Germline values: CDR1 MGHRA, CDR2 YSYEKL. The CDR3 runs 15 residues. CDR3 protein: CASSSRGGFYNEQFF. CDR3 coding DNA: TGCGCCAGCAGCTCACGCGGGGGCTTCTACAATGAGCAGTTCTTC.

V gene TRBV7-2 combines with J gene TRBJ2-1; 7 positions match TRBD2. CDR3 length: 14 residues. The germline gives CDR1 SGHTA, CDR2 FQGNSA. Losses at the gene ends were 6 bases for V and 2 bases for J; bases not matched to a gene: 4. The CDR3 is CASRGGLPYNEQFF. The CDR3 DNA sequence: TGTGCCAGCAGGGGGGGGTTACCCTACAATGAGCAGTTCTTC.

This chain links TRBV20-1 with TRBJ2-3; no definite D call. The CDR3 sequence is 11 residues long. Germline V gene data show CDR1 as DFQATT and CDR2 as SNEGSKA (reference sequence). V was pared by 6 bases and J by 4 bases, with 8 bases between. The CDR3 loop reads CSAHRADTQYF. The CDR3 region has the DNA TGCAGTGCCCATCGGGCAGATACGCAGTATTTT.

This chain connects TRBV7-9 to TRBJ2-7; a possible D gene is TRBD1 (6 bases). Trimming left V 4 bases short and J 2 bases short, with 15 bases between. The CDR3 length is 15 residues. Germline lookup yields CDR1 SEHNR and CDR2 FQNEAQ (reference sequence). The DNA of the CDR3 is TGTGCCAGCAGCTCACGACAGGACTTTCCCTACGAGCAGTACTTC. This gives the protein CASSSRQDFPYEQYF. The complete variable domain, with remaining parts taken from reference TRBV7-9 and TRBJ2-7, reads DTGVSQNPRHKITKRGQNVTFRCDPISEHNRLYWYRQTLGQGPEFLTYFQNEAQLEKSRLLSDRFSAERPKGSFSTLEIQRTEQGDSAMYLCASSSRQDFPYEQYFGPGTRLTVT.

This chain connects TRBV10-3 to TRBJ2-7; perhaps D is TRBD1 or TRBD2 (6 bases each). The germline V gene encodes CDR1 ENHRY and CDR2 SYGVKD. There are 17 residues in the CDR3. V shed 5 bases and J shed 0 bases, with 20 bases lying between them. As DNA, the CDR3 is TGTGCCATCAGTTTAGCCGGGGGCCTGCGGGGCTCCTACGAGCAGTACTTC. This sequence encodes CAISLAGGLRGSYEQYF.

Here the CDR3 DNA reads TGCAGTGCTAAAGGCGGGAACTACAATGAGCAGTTCTTC. Translation gives CSAKGGNYNEQFF. The J gene is TRBJ2-1, the V gene TRBV20-1, with a weak D call TRBD2 (6 bases). This CDR3 comprises 13 residues. Germline V lookup: CDR1 DFQATT, CDR2 SNEGSKA (reference sequence). V was clipped by 4 bases and J by 3 bases, with 10 bases between them.

This clonotype was seen only once. This chain uses TRBV3-1 with TRBJ1-1; D is ambiguous. With 0 bases removed from V and 1 base from J, the gap between germline ends came to 6 bases. The length of the CDR3 is 14 residues. CDR1 and CDR2 (germline): LGHDT, YNNKEL (reference sequence). This CDR3 is CASSQDFGNTEAFF. CDR3 in DNA: TGTGCCAGCAGCCAAGATTTTGGGAACACTGAAGCTTTCTTT.

The genes are TRBV15 and TRBJ2-7, with D perhaps given as TRBD1 or TRBD2 (5 bases each). Germline V gene sequence: CDR1 LNHNV, CDR2 YYDKDF (reference sequence). CDR3 size: 13 residues. Trimming removed 5 bases from V and 3 bases from J, with 11 bases in between. CDR3 coding DNA: TGTGCCACCAGCTTGGGGGTAAGCTACGAGCAGTACTTC. Protein sequence: CATSLGVSYEQYF.

Here the CDR3 reads CASSQGTAHETQYF. DNA for the CDR3: TGTGCCAGCAGCCAAGGGACAGCGCACGAGACCCAGTACTTC. The chain links TRBV7-9 to TRBJ2-5; the match to TRBD1 covers 7 bases. The CDR3 is made up of 14 amino acids. The germline V gene encodes CDR1 SEHNR and CDR2 FQNEAQ (reference sequence). V shed 5 bases, J shed 5 bases, and the junction held 8 bases outside the gene matches.

The CDR3 region has the DNA TGCAGTGCTCAGACTAGTGTGCAGACCCAGTACTTC. It is translated as CSAQTSVQTQYF. The chain carries TRBV20-1 and TRBJ2-5; TRBD2 might be the D (6 bases). The CDR3 consists of 12 residues. Trimming removed 5 bases from V and 6 bases from J, with 13 bases in between. Germline CDR1 and CDR2: DFQATT and SNEGSKA (reference sequence).

The chain couples TRBV30 to TRBJ1-6; tentatively, D is TRBD1 (5 bases). The CDR3 sequence is 16 residues long. Per the germline V gene, CDR1 is GTSNPN and CDR2 is SVGIG (reference sequence). Trimming shortened V by 4 bases and J by 5 bases, and 18 bases separated the two germline ends. The CDR3 reads CAWKRTGTGNNSPLHF. CDR3 bases: TGTGCCTGGAAACGAACAGGCACGGGGAATAATTCACCCCTCCACTTT.

This clonotype showed up just once. The rearrangement joins TRBV7-3 to TRBJ1-5; D is unclear. CDR1 and CDR2 from the germline V gene are SGHTA and FQGTGA. This CDR3 region has 13 residues. The V and J ends lost 4 bases and 4 bases respectively, with 8 bases between them. DNA for the CDR3: TGTGCCAGCAGCTCTAAGATTAATCAGCCCCAGCATTTT. Its protein is CASSSKINQPQHF.

The CDR3 spells CASSTDRGGETQYF. CDR3 nucleotide sequence: TGTGCCAGCAGTACCGACAGGGGAGGAGAGACCCAGTACTTC. This sequence joins TRBV28 and TRBJ2-5; 8 nucleotides align to TRBD1. V lost 5 bases to trimming and J lost 4 bases; unmatched junction nucleotides: 6. The CDR3 spans 14 residues. Germline V gene lookup returns CDR1 MDHEN and CDR2 SYDVKM.

The chain carries TRBV7-9 and TRBJ1-5; no definite D call. The CDR3 totals 12 residues. The germline V gene has CDR1 SEHNR and CDR2 FQNEAQ (reference sequence). Between the trimmed V and J ends, which lost 4 bases and 6 bases, there was a span of 7 bases. CDR3 DNA: TGTGCCAGCAGCTCAGTTTCTCAGCCCCAGCATTTT. As protein: CASSSVSQPQHF.